This T cell receptor (beta chain) was identified during a study of regulatory T cells in long-lasting Graves disease. The CDR3 sequence is 15 residues long. V was pared by 2 bases and J by 8 bases, with 16 bases between. Germline lookup yields CDR1 LGHNA and CDR2 YNFKEQ. Investigators prepared the TCR beta libraries by applying iRepertoire HTBI primers and Arm-PCR of CDR3 regions. TCRdb called the multiplex PCR reads again in MiXCR, with one record for every CDR3 protein. Of about 330,000 distinct CDR3 sequences in the sample, 15% to 20% were seen once. Time point described: newly diagnosed GD, antithyroid drugs for less than 3 months. RNA isolated from PBMCs was used to make the TCR library. The same sample was also used in a study of T cells in Graves' hyperthyroidism and ophthalmopathy. In that study: Absence of ophthalmopathy progression within 18 months defined stable Graves' hyperthyroidism. The diagnostic basis comprised clinical symptoms, serum thyroxine and TRAb, thyroid ultrasound and orbital computed tomography. The model anticipated ophthalmopathy a median around six months pre-onset.

The TCR was taken from a woman aged 18-29 years with Graves disease. The V call is TRBV4-2, the J call TRBJ2-1, with D perhaps matching TRBD1 or TRBD2 (5 bases each). This sample comprised peripheral blood mononuclear cells (PBMCs), obtained at new diagnosis, from a patient treated with antithyroid drugs. The CDR3 nucleotides read TGTGCCAGCAGCCAATTATGGGGGACCGAAGATGAGCAGTTCTTC. Its translation: CASSQLWGTEDEQFF.